The 5 T cell receptor beta chains below were found in one sample sequenced in a study of shared clonotypes between healthy human individuals. Using immunoSEQ multiplex PCR, the repertoire was profiled, and TCRdb retains in-frame clones only, with some absent. In the table there are roughly 680,000 clones, over 55% of which are singletons. Sequenced input: memory CD4+ T cells sorted from blood. The subset is: CD45RA-negative fraction. The receptors were gathered from a woman younger than 45 in good health.

There are a few counts of this clone. The J gene is TRBJ1-1, the V gene TRBV5-1; no firm D call. This CDR3 has 13 residues. V gave up 0 bases and J gave up 3 bases, with 6 bases separating them. Germline-derived CDR1 and CDR2 are SGHRS and YFSETQ. CDR3 bases: TGCGCCAGCAGCTTGGAACTAGACACTGAAGCTTTCTTT. It translates to CASSLELDTEAFF.

V gene TRBV5-1 combines with J gene TRBJ2-1, with D unclear. This CDR3 spans 15 amino acids. Per the germline V gene, CDR1 is SGHRS and CDR2 is YFSETQ. Trimming took 0 bases from V and 4 from J, leaving 11 bases between them. The CDR3 region is CASSLARSAYNEQFF. CDR3 DNA: TGCGCCAGCAGCTTGGCCCGGAGCGCTTACAATGAGCAGTTCTTC.

The rearrangement joins TRBV5-1 to TRBJ2-5, with unresolved D. Germline V gene lookup returns CDR1 SGHRS and CDR2 YFSETQ. The CDR3 is 18 residues long. V was shortened by 1 base and J by 0 bases, with 19 bases between the two germline ends. The CDR3 DNA is TGCGCCAGCAGCTTGTATGGGCTGGCTGAGTTGTACCAAGAGACCCAGTACTTC. Protein product: CASSLYGLAELYQETQYF.

The V call is TRBV14, the J call TRBJ2-1; 9 bases fit TRBD2. V lost 0 bases, J lost 4 bases, and 19 bases stayed unmatched. Germline values: CDR1 SGHDN, CDR2 FVKESK. The CDR3 length is 21 residues. Here the CDR3 DNA reads TGTGCCAGCAGCCAAGATCTCTGGCCAGGGGGTCGAGGACTAGCGTACAATGAGCAGTTCTTC. The encoded protein is CASSQDLWPGGRGLAYNEQFF.

V and J are TRBV28 and TRBJ2-1, with 10 bases identical to TRBD2. CDR3 length: 17 residues. Germline V gene lookup returns CDR1 MDHEN and CDR2 SYDVKM. Trimming cost V 7 bases and J 1 base; bases outside gene matches: 10. The CDR3 spells CASNRLAGGSSYNEQFF. CDR3 coding DNA: TGTGCCAGCAATCGGTTAGCGGGAGGTTCGTCCTACAATGAGCAGTTCTTC.